A single T cell receptor (beta chain) is shown here with its context. Its antigen is not known. The protocol was immunoSEQ multiplex PCR, while the TCRdb copy is restricted to in-frame clones and leaves out a portion. Of roughly 30,000 clones in the sample, approximately 85% are singletons; the top ten hold approximately 31%. Trimming shortened V by 5 bases and J by 9 bases, and 16 bases separated the two germline ends. The CDR3 is 13 amino acids. Germline V CDR1 and CDR2: LNHDA, SQIVND (reference sequence). This sample was taken from a study of lymphopenia after photon versus proton radiotherapy. Study-wide results and limits: Under photons, naive T cells and diversity fell while effector/memory populations rose. After the lymphocyte nadir, photon-treated repertoires showed oligoclonal expansion, especially of CD8+ Temra cells. Authors raise, but do not show, better survival with proton therapy. In patients who died, overall survival fell as post-nadir TCR diversity dropped more.

The receptor's source is a man aged 50 or older with gastric cancer. The sample here was peripheral blood, taken from a patient treated with photon-based radiotherapy. V is TRBV19 and J is TRBJ1-2, with D perhaps TRBD1 (6 bases). This chain's CDR3 is CASSASGGWSYTF. For the CDR3, the DNA is TGTGCCAGTAGTGCCTCGGGGGGCTGGAGCTACACCTTC.